These 27 T cell receptor beta chains were sequenced from one sample in a study of blood T cell repertoires in COVID-19. Some clones are missing from TCRdb's copy, which holds only in-frame ones; the method was immunoSEQ multiplex PCR. The table records around 150,000 clones, 80% of them present only once. Sequences were obtained from PBMCs or T cells enriched from blood (not recorded which). These TCRs come from a man aged 35-49 years who had recovered from COVID-19.

The V call is TRBV3-1 (or the pseudogene TRBV3-2), the J call TRBJ1-1, with D perhaps matching TRBD1 (6 bases). Deletions cut 0 bases from V and 2 bases from J, with 13 bases between. The CDR3 consists of 16 residues. Germline lookup yields CDR1 LGHDT and CDR2 YNNKEL (reference sequence). The CDR3 region has the DNA TGTGCCAGCAGCCAAGAAGCCTTACAGGGCAACACTGAAGCTTTCTTT. Translating it yields CASSQEALQGNTEAFF.

The chain links TRBV5-1 to TRBJ2-3; 14 positions match TRBD2. The V and J ends lost 3 bases and 7 bases, in that order; junction bases with no gene match: 22. The CDR3 runs 21 residues. Germline loops: CDR1 SGHRS, CDR2 YFSETQ. CDR3 loop: CASSSMTRLTSGGAGPYTQYF. The CDR3 DNA is TGCGCCAGCAGCTCCATGACACGGTTGACTAGCGGGGGGGCCGGCCCATATACGCAGTATTTT.

The sample holds a few counts of this clone. The chain has TRBV9 and TRBJ2-3; TRBD2 is a possible D gene (5 bases). Looked up from germline, CDR1 is SGDLS and CDR2 is YYNGEE. The CDR3 is 15 amino acids. The germline V and J ends were trimmed by 1 base and 2 bases, with 11 bases remaining between them. CDR3 sequence reads: CASSVSGGYTDTQYF. DNA of the CDR3: TGTGCCAGCAGCGTAAGCGGCGGCTACACAGATACGCAGTATTTT.

About this clone: Other DNA sequences in the same sample also yield this CDR3. The J gene is TRBJ1-2, the V gene TRBV24-1, with a weak D call TRBD1 (6 bases). Trimming took off 4 bases at V and 6 bases at J, with 14 bases between the two ends. The V gene's germline CDR1 is KGHDR and CDR2 SFDVKD. The CDR3 is 14 amino acids. CDR3 in DNA: TGTGCCACCAGTGACCGAAACAGGGTTGATGGCTACACCTTC. Encoded protein: CATSDRNRVDGYTF.

This rearrangement joins TRBV6-2 or TRBV6-3 to TRBJ1-3; no reliable D call. This CDR3 has 15 amino acids. Germline V gene lookup returns CDR1 MNHEY and CDR2 SVGEGT. Deletions cut 2 bases from V and 2 bases from J, with 10 bases between. The CDR3 coding sequence is TGTGCCAGCAGTTACGGCCCGGAGGCTGGAAACACCATATATTTT. This translates into CASSYGPEAGNTIYF.

There are a few counts of this clone. V is TRBV28 and J is TRBJ1-3, with D hard to call. The ends were cut back, 8 bases at V and 3 bases at J, with 11 bases in the middle. CDR1 is MDHEN and CDR2 is SYDVKM in the germline V gene. There are 13 residues in the CDR3. Here the CDR3 reads CASGLSDGNTIYF. CDR3 in DNA: TGTGCCAGCGGACTATCGGATGGAAACACCATATATTTT.

The rearrangement links TRBV19 to TRBJ2-7; D uncertain. V was trimmed by 5 bases and J by 4 bases, leaving 15 bases between them. Germline CDR1 reads LNHDA; CDR2 reads SQIVND (reference sequence). This CDR3 comprises 14 residues. The CDR3 here is CASSLTGISYEQYF. DNA of the CDR3: TGTGCCAGTAGTTTAACGGGTATCTCTTACGAGCAGTACTTC.

The V gene is TRBV9, the J gene TRBJ1-4, with 8 nucleotides matching TRBD1. V was pared by 1 base and J by 0 bases, with 8 bases of the junction left unmatched. The CDR3 loop spans 18 amino acids. CDR1 is SGDLS, CDR2 YYNGEE, per germline. The CDR3 nucleotides are TGTGCCAGCAGCGTAAGGGGACAGGACCTAGCAACTAATGAAAAACTGTTTTTT. This codes for CASSVRGQDLATNEKLFF.

The rearrangement joins TRBV28 to TRBJ1-4; D not resolved. The CDR3 loop spans 12 amino acids. Germline CDR1 MDHEN, CDR2 SYDVKM. V was clipped by 4 bases and J by 7 bases, with 7 bases between them. DNA of the CDR3: TGTGCCAGCAGTTCGGGGTTTGAAAAACTGTTTTTT. It translates to CASSSGFEKLFF.

This chain connects TRBV6-5 to TRBJ2-7; D unclear. CDR3 length equals 15 residues. The V gene lost 6 bases and the J gene lost 4 bases, with 19 bases spanning the gap. Per germline, CDR1 MNHEY and CDR2 SVGAGI. In DNA, the CDR3 is TGTGCCAGCAGAAACTGGAAGGAGATGCGTTACGAGCAGTACTTC. It encodes CASRNWKEMRYEQYF.

This clone was observed a few times. J is TRBJ1-2 and V is TRBV24-1, with D possibly TRBD1 on 5 matching bases. This CDR3 region has 15 residues. From germline, CDR1 is KGHDR and CDR2 SFDVKD. Trimming took 3 bases from V and 2 from J, leaving 12 bases between them. The chain's CDR3 is CATSDSRALNYGYTF. The CDR3 coding sequence is TGTGCCACCAGTGATAGCAGGGCGCTGAACTATGGCTACACCTTC.

The rearrangement uses TRBV3-1 (or the pseudogene TRBV3-2) and TRBJ2-1; the D is unclear. Per germline, CDR1 LGHDT and CDR2 YNNKEL (reference sequence). V was cut by 2 bases and J by 8 bases, with 13 bases left in between. The CDR3 has 14 amino acids. CDR3 in DNA: TGTGCCAGCAGCCAACCCCTTTCGGGTCATGAGCAGTTCTTC. As protein: CASSQPLSGHEQFF.

The chain carries TRBV2 and TRBJ1-5; TRBD1 is a possible D gene (5 bases). Trimming pared 6 bases from V and 0 bases from J, leaving 9 bases between. CDR3 length: 14 residues. Germline V gene data show CDR1 as SNHLY and CDR2 as FYNNEI. CDR3 nucleotide sequence: TGTGCCAGCAGCAGGGACTCTAGCAATCAGCCCCAGCATTTT. Translation gives CASSRDSSNQPQHF.

The CDR3 DNA follows: TGTGCCAGCAGGGAGCCCGGGACAGGGGATGGCTACACCTTC. Its protein product is CASREPGTGDGYTF. This chain joins TRBV9 and TRBJ1-2; TRBD1 agrees at 10 bases. CDR1 is SGDLS, CDR2 YYNGEE, per germline. The junction had 7 bases not matched to a gene; V was cut back by 5 bases and J by 6 bases. The CDR3 extends over 14 amino acids.

The chain joins TRBV5-1 to TRBJ2-3, with TRBD2 matching over 14 bases. This CDR3 comprises 18 residues. Per germline, CDR1 SGHRS and CDR2 YFSETQ. Unmatched junction bases numbered 5, after V lost 2 bases and J lost 0 bases. Here the CDR3 reads CASSLGLAGGTSTDTQYF. The CDR3 bases are TGCGCCAGCAGCTTAGGACTAGCGGGGGGAACTAGCACAGATACGCAGTATTTT.

This clone was picked up a small number of times. The genes are TRBV6-5 and TRBJ1-1, with D possibly being TRBD1 (5 bases). The CDR3 length is 13 residues. V shed 6 bases and J shed 6 bases, with 14 bases lying between them. Germline assignment: CDR1 MNHEY and CDR2 SVGAGI. As DNA, the CDR3 is TGTGCCAGCAGAAAGATTGACAGCGCTGAAGCTTTCTTT. Translating gives CASRKIDSAEAFF.

The chain links TRBV7-3 to TRBJ1-1; D gene ambiguous. Trimming removed 5 bases from V and 1 base from J, with 8 bases in between. The length of the CDR3 is 13 residues. Germline V gives CDR1 SGHTA, CDR2 FQGTGA. CDR3 nucleotides: TGTGCCAGCAGCCCCGCGGGGAACACTGAAGCTTTCTTT. It specifies CASSPAGNTEAFF.

V is TRBV10-3 and J is TRBJ1-2; unclear D gene. The CDR3 totals 14 residues. V was shortened by 3 bases and J by 6 bases, with 14 bases between the two germline ends. CDR1 and CDR2 (germline): ENHRY, SYGVKD. The CDR3 sequence is CAISERAGEDGYTF. The CDR3 DNA reads as TGTGCCATCAGTGAACGGGCCGGGGAGGATGGCTACACCTTC.

Details on this clone: At one of its ends the junction is not consistent with the germline gene, which may arise from a read error. The J gene is TRBJ2-5, the V gene TRBV4-1, with 9 positions matching TRBD2. The CDR3 runs 15 residues. CDR1 MGHRA and CDR2 YSYEKL come from the germline V gene. The CDR3 reads CASRQAGGRQETQYF. Written as DNA, the CDR3 is TGCGCCAGCAGACAAGCGGGGGGCCGACAAGAGACCCAGTACTTC.

In this sample, this clone turned up a few times. V and J are TRBV24-1 and TRBJ1-6; D is uncertain. The CDR3 has 15 residues. Germline CDR1 KGHDR, CDR2 SFDVKD. Trimming cost V 9 bases and J 6 bases, with 17 bases left between them. CDR3: CATCPEGSGNSPLHF. The CDR3 DNA follows: TGTGCCACCTGTCCTGAGGGATCGGGTAATTCACCCCTCCACTTT.

The table lists this clone with a count of one. This sequence joins TRBV5-6 and TRBJ1-4; a possible D gene is TRBD1 (6 bases). Trimming pared 2 bases from V and 4 bases from J, leaving 12 bases between. CDR3 size: 15 residues. Germline lookup yields CDR1 SGHDT and CDR2 YYEEEE. CDR3 DNA: TGTGCCAGCAGCTTAGGGCGAGGGGGTAATGAAAAACTGTTTTTT. Translating it yields CASSLGRGGNEKLFF.

The J gene is TRBJ1-1, the V gene TRBV5-1, with TRBD1 as a possible D gene (5 bases). Germline CDR1 and CDR2: SGHRS and YFSETQ. Trimming left V 4 bases short and J 3 bases short, with 13 bases between. This CDR3 comprises 14 residues. The CDR3 DNA reads as TGCGCCAGCAGCCAGCAGGGCGGGGACACTGAAGCTTTCTTT. Its protein is CASSQQGGDTEAFF.

The CDR3 DNA reads as TGTGCCAGCAGTGGGGGTAGCGGGGGCTCTTACAATGAGCAGTTCTTC. It yields the protein CASSGGSGGSYNEQFF. This chain joins TRBV4-2 and TRBJ2-1, with 9 nucleotides matching TRBD2. Germline-derived CDR1 and CDR2 are LGHNA and YNFKEQ. The CDR3 has 16 residues. Losses at the gene ends were 6 bases for V and 4 bases for J; bases not matched to a gene: 10.

V and J are TRBV7-9 and TRBJ1-2; D is undetermined. In germline, CDR1 is SEHNR, CDR2 FQNEAQ (reference sequence). This CDR3 is built from 14 residues. Trimming removed 4 bases at V and 2 bases at J, with 11 bases between. CDR3 nucleotide sequence: TGTGCCAGCAGCTCCGGACTGACCAACTATGGCTACACCTTC. This codes for CASSSGLTNYGYTF.

The chain recombines TRBV4-1 with TRBJ1-4; D ambiguous. The germline CDR1 and CDR2 sequences are MGHRA and YSYEKL. The CDR3 totals 15 residues. Trimming removed 3 bases from V and 8 bases from J, with 16 bases in between. The CDR3 nucleotides are TGCGCCAGCAGCCAGGGAGCCGGAGGGAGGGAAAAACTGTTTTTT. Its translation: CASSQGAGGREKLFF.

As concerns this clone: At one end the junction does not follow the germline gene, possibly because of a read error. The V gene is TRBV3-1 (or the pseudogene TRBV3-2), the J gene TRBJ2-5, with D hard to call. The CDR3 spans 14 residues. The V gene's germline CDR1 is LGHDT and CDR2 YNNKEL (reference sequence). CDR3 in DNA: TGTGCCAGCACCCAAGGTAGACTCCAAGAGACCCAGTACTTC. It encodes CASTQGRLQETQYF.

This clone appeared once. This sequence joins TRBV2 and TRBJ1-4; TRBD1 agrees at 7 bases. The CDR3 sequence is 14 residues long. Germline-derived CDR1 and CDR2 are SNHLY and FYNNEI. Trimming cost V 6 bases and J 7 bases; bases outside gene matches: 8. CDR3 protein: CASRRDSRGEKLFF. The CDR3 DNA sequence: TGTGCCAGCAGGCGGGACAGCCGCGGTGAAAAACTGTTTTTT.